This is a list of T cell receptor beta chains from one sample in a study of metastatic and nonmetastatic thyroid tumors. Using MiXCR, TCRdb re-called clones from the PCR reads. The profile shows several thousand clones, more than 25% of them singletons. The material sequenced was adjacent normal tissue. These receptors came from a female donor with papillary thyroid cancer or a benign thyroid nodule (not recorded which). Some clones in this sample may be carry-over from other donors' samples. CDR3s include the opening cysteine and the closing phenylalanine or tryptophan. D genes are given only for firm matches. Clone size is shown for a subset of rows, as once, few, many or a class of expanded clone.

v_gene: TRBV5-1
abundance: .
d_gene: TRBD1
j_gene: TRBJ1-6
CDR3nt: TGCGCCAGCAGCTTGGGGACAGGGCATAATTCACCCCTCCACTTT
CDR3aa: CASSLGTGHNSPLHF

v_gene: TRBV24-1
abundance: medium-sized
d_gene: TRBD1
j_gene: TRBJ2-3
CDR3nt: TGTGCCACCAGTGCCCTGGACAGGGGGACAGATACGCAGTATTTT
CDR3aa: CATSALDRGTDTQYF

v_gene: TRBV6-2/TRBV6-3
abundance: .
d_gene: .
j_gene: TRBJ2-2
CDR3nt: TGTGCCAGCGGGCAGGTACCAACCGGGGAGCTGTTTTTT
CDR3aa: CASGQVPTGELFF

v_gene: TRBV5-1
abundance: many
d_gene: .
j_gene: TRBJ2-5
CDR3nt: TGCGCCAGCAGCTTGGCCTCTCGGGAGACCCAGTACTTC
CDR3aa: CASSLASRETQYF

v_gene: TRBV5-4
abundance: many
d_gene: TRBD2
j_gene: TRBJ2-2
CDR3nt: TGTGCCAGCAGCTTAGGTCTAGCGGGACATAACACCGGGGAGCTGTTTTTT
CDR3aa: CASSLGLAGHNTGELFF

v_gene: TRBV12-3/TRBV12-4
abundance: medium-sized
d_gene: .
j_gene: TRBJ1-6
CDR3nt: TGTGCCAGCAGCTATAATTCACCCCTCCACTTT
CDR3aa: CASSYNSPLHF

v_gene: TRBV27
abundance: large
d_gene: .
j_gene: TRBJ1-2
CDR3nt: TGTGCCAGCAGTTCCGCGACAGGCCCAGCTAACTATGGCTACACCTTC
CDR3aa: CASSSATGPANYGYTF

v_gene: TRBV29-1
abundance: many
d_gene: TRBD2
j_gene: TRBJ2-3
CDR3nt: TGCAGCGCCCCCTTGGGAGGGATCGATACGCAGTATTTT
CDR3aa: CSAPLGGIDTQYF

v_gene: TRBV7-2
abundance: few
d_gene: .
j_gene: TRBJ2-1
CDR3nt: TGTGCCAGCAGCCCGGCGGGGACCCCTCGCTATGAGCAGTTCTTC
CDR3aa: CASSPAGTPRYEQFF

v_gene: TRBV30
abundance: few
d_gene: TRBD1
j_gene: TRBJ2-7
CDR3nt: TGTGCCTGGGGGGACAGCTCCTACGAGCAGTACTTC
CDR3aa: CAWGDSSYEQYF

v_gene: TRBV11-2
abundance: medium-sized
d_gene: TRBD2
j_gene: TRBJ2-7
CDR3nt: TGTGCCAGCAGCTTAGGACTAGCGGGAGAAAGCGAGCAGTACTTC
CDR3aa: CASSLGLAGESEQYF

v_gene: TRBV7-2
abundance: medium-sized
d_gene: TRBD1
j_gene: TRBJ2-2
CDR3nt: TGTGCCAGCAGCACCCCCGACAGGGGCGCCGGGGAGCTGTTTTTT
CDR3aa: CASSTPDRGAGELFF

v_gene: TRBV6-2/TRBV6-3
abundance: medium-sized
d_gene: .
j_gene: TRBJ2-1
CDR3nt: TGTGCCAGCAGTTATGGGCCGGGTTCCTACAATGAGCAGTTCTTC
CDR3aa: CASSYGPGSYNEQFF

v_gene: TRBV27
abundance: .
d_gene: TRBD2
j_gene: TRBJ2-5
CDR3nt: TGTGCCAGAAGTAACCGGCTAGCGGGACCCCTCCAAGAGACCCAGTACTTC
CDR3aa: CARSNRLAGPLQETQYF

v_gene: TRBV15
abundance: .
d_gene: .
j_gene: TRBJ1-6
CDR3nt: TGTGCCAGCAGCCAAACCCGGGGCAGATCACCCCTCCACTTT
CDR3aa: CASSQTRGRSPLHF

v_gene: TRBV28
abundance: few
d_gene: .
j_gene: TRBJ2-1
CDR3nt: TGTGCCAGCAGTTTCCTCGGGGGGACACCCCACAATGAGCAGTTCTTC
CDR3aa: CASSFLGGTPHNEQFF

v_gene: TRBV19
abundance: many
d_gene: .
j_gene: TRBJ1-1
CDR3nt: TGTGCCAGTAGTATAACGGCAGTATCTACTGCGCTGGCTTTCTTT
CDR3aa: CASSITAVSTALAFF